The text below deals with one TCR beta chain. The sample comes from a study of technical replicates of blood from several donors. The repertoire was sequenced with immunoSEQ multiplex PCR; TCRdb's copy has only in-frame clones and lacks some. The sample holds 75,000 to 80,000 clones, 85% to 95% seen once. Germline V gene lookup returns CDR1 LGHNA and CDR2 YSLEER. V lost 3 bases and J 5 bases, leaving 14 bases between the germline ends. The CDR3 spans 15 residues. The sequenced sample was T cells isolated from PBMCs. This sequence was found in a human donor in good health. The J gene is TRBJ2-1, the V gene TRBV4-3; TRBD2 is a possible D gene (5 bases). In DNA, the CDR3 is TGCGCCAGCAGCCATGGCCTAGCCCTAGACAATGAGCAGTTCTTC. It yields the protein CASSHGLALDNEQFF.